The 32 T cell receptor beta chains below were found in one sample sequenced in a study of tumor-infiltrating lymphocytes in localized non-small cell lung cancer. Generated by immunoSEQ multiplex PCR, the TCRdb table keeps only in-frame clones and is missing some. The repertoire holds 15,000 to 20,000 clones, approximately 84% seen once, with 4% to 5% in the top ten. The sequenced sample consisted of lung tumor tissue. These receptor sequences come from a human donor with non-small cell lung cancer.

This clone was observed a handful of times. The CDR3 DNA follows: TGTGCCAGCATAGCTGGGACCATCTACACCTTC. Its protein product is CASIAGTIYTF. This chain joins TRBV6-7 and TRBJ1-2; tentative D call: TRBD1 (5 bases). TRBV6-7 is an open reading frame, and its role is uncertain. V was cut by 7 bases and J by 10 bases, with 13 bases left in between. The CDR3 length is 11 residues.

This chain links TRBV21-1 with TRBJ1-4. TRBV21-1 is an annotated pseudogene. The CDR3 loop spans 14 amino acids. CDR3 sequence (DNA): TGTGCCAGCAGCAAACGGTCGGAGAATGAAAAACTGTTTTTT. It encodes CASSKRSENEKLFF.

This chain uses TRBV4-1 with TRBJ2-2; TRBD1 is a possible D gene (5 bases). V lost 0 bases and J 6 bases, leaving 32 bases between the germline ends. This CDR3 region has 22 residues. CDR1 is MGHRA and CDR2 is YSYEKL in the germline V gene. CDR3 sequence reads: CASSQDPLSDTGFLADAGELFF. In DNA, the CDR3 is TGCGCCAGCAGCCAAGACCCCCTTAGTGACACAGGCTTTCTCGCGGACGCCGGGGAGCTGTTTTTT.

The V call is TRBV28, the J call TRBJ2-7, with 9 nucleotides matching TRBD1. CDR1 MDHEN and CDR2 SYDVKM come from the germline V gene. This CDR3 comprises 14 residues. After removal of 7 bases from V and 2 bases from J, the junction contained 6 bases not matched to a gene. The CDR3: CASNPGTGTYEQYF. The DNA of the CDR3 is TGTGCCAGCAACCCTGGGACAGGGACCTACGAGCAGTACTTC.

CDR3 in amino acids: CASSQEWSNQPQHF. The CDR3 nucleotides read TGCGCCAGCAGCCAAGAGTGGTCGAATCAGCCCCAGCATTTT. The rearrangement joins TRBV4-1 to TRBJ1-5; D call uncertain. V dropped 0 bases and J dropped 4 bases, with 7 bases sitting between them. Germline-derived CDR1 and CDR2 are MGHRA and YSYEKL. This CDR3 comprises 14 residues.

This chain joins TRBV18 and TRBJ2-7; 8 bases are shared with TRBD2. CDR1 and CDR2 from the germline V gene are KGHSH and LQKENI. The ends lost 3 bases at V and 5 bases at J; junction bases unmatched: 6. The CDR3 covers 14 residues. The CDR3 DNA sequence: TGTGCCAGCTCACCCGGGACTAGTTTTAACGAGCAGTACTTC. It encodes CASSPGTSFNEQYF.

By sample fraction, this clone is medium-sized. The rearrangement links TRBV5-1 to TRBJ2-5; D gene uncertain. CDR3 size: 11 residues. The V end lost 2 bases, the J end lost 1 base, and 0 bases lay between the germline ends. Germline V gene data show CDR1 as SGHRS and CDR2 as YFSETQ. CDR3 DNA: TGCGCCAGCAGCTTCCAAGAGACCCAGTACTTC. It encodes CASSFQETQYF.

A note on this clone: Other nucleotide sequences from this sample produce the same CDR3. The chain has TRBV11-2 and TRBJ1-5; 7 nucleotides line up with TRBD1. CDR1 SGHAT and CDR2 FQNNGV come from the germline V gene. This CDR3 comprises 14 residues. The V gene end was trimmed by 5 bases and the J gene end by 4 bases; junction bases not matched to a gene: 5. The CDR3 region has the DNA TGTGCCAGCAGCCCCGGGACAGCTAATCAGCCCCAGCATTTT. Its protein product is CASSPGTANQPQHF.

The CDR3 loop reads CSVDPGTGGYEQYF. As DNA, the CDR3 is TGCAGCGTTGACCCCGGGACAGGGGGATACGAGCAGTACTTC. The chain links TRBV29-1 to TRBJ2-7; TRBD1 agrees at 11 bases. Trimming at V came to 3 bases and at J to 4 bases, leaving 5 bases not matched to a gene. CDR1 is SQVTM and CDR2 is ANQGSEA in the germline V gene. The CDR3 covers 14 residues.

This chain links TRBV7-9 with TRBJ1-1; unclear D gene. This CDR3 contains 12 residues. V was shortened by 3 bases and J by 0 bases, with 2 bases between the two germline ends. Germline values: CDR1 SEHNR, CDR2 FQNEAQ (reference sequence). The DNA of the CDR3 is TGTGCCAGCAGCTTGATGAACACTGAAGCTTTCTTT. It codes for CASSLMNTEAFF.

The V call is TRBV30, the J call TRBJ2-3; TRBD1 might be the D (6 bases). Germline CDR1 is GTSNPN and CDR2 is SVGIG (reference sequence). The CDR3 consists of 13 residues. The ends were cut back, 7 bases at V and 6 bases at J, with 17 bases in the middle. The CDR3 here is CASERVGADTQYF. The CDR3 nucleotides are TGTGCCTCTGAACGGGTGGGGGCCGATACGCAGTATTTT.

The DNA for the CDR3 is TGTGCCAGCAGGTCAGCGGGGGGGCCCGCAGATACGCAGTATTTT. Its protein product is CASRSAGGPADTQYF. The rearrangement uses TRBV5-4 and TRBJ2-3, with 10 bases fitting TRBD2. Per germline, CDR1 SGHNT and CDR2 YYREEE (reference sequence). Losses at the gene ends were 5 bases for V and 4 bases for J; bases not matched to a gene: 7. This CDR3 contains 15 residues.

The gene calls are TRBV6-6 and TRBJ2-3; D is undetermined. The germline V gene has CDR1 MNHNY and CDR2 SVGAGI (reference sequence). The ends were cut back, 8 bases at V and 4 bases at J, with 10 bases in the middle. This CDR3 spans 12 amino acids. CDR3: CASRAEADTQYF. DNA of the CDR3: TGTGCCAGCCGCGCTGAGGCAGATACGCAGTATTTT.

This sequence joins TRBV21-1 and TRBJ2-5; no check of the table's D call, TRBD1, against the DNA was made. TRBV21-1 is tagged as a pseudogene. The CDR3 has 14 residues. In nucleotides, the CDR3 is TGTGCCAGCAGGGGCTACACTTTCTCTGAGACCCAGTACTTC. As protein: CASRGYTFSETQYF.

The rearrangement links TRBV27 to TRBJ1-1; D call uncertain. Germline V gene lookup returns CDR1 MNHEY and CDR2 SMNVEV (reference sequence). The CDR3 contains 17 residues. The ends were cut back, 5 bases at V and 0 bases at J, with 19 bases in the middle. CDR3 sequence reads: CASSPQREGGMNTEAFF. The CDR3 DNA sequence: TGTGCCAGCAGTCCGCAGCGGGAGGGTGGTATGAACACTGAAGCTTTCTTT.

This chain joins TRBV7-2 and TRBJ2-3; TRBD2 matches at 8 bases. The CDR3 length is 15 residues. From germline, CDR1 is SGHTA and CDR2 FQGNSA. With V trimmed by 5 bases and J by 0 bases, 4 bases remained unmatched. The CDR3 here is CASSVRGGSTDTQYF. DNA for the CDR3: TGTGCCAGCAGCGTCCGGGGGGGAAGCACAGATACGCAGTATTTT.

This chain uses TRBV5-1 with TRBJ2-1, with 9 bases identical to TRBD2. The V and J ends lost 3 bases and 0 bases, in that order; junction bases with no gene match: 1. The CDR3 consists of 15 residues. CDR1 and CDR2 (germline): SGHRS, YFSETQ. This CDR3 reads CASSSTSGSYNEQFF. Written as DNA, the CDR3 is TGCGCCAGCAGCTCGACTAGCGGCTCCTACAATGAGCAGTTCTTC.

CDR3 in amino acids: CAMRLDMNTEAFF. For the CDR3, the DNA is TGTGCCATGCGCCTGGATATGAACACTGAAGCTTTCTTT. The chain joins TRBV10-3 to TRBJ1-1; no clear D gene. V gave up 9 bases and J gave up 0 bases, with 11 bases separating them. The CDR3 has 13 residues. The V gene's germline CDR1 is ENHRY and CDR2 SYGVKD.

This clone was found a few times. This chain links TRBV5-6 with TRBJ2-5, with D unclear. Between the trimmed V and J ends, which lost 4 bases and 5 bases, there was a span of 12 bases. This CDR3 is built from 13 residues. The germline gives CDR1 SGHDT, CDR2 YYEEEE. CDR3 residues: CASSLWDGETQYF. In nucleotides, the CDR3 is TGTGCCAGCAGCCTCTGGGATGGGGAGACCCAGTACTTC.

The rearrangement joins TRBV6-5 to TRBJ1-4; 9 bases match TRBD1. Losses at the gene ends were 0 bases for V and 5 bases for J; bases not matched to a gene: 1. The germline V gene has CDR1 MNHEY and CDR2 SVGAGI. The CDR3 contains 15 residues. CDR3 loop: CASSYSGTGNEKLFF. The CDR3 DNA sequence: TGTGCCAGCAGTTACTCCGGGACAGGGAATGAAAAACTGTTTTTT.

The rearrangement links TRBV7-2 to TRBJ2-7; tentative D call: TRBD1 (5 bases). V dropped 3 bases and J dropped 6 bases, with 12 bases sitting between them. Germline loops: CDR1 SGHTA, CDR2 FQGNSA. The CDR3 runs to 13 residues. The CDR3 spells CASSLTVMGEQYF. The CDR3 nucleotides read TGTGCCAGCAGCTTGACAGTTATGGGCGAGCAGTACTTC.

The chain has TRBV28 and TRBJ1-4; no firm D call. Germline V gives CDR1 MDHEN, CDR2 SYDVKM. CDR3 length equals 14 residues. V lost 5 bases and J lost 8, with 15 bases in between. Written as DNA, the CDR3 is TGTGCCAGCAGTCCCCCCGGAATCGGCGAAAAACTGTTTTTT. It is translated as CASSPPGIGEKLFF.

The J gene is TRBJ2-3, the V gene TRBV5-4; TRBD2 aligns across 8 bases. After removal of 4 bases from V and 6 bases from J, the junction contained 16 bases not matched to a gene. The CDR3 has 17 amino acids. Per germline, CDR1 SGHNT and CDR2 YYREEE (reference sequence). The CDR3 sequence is CASSDMGFREGGDTQYF. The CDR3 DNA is TGTGCCAGCAGCGATATGGGCTTTCGGGAGGGCGGGGATACGCAGTATTTT.

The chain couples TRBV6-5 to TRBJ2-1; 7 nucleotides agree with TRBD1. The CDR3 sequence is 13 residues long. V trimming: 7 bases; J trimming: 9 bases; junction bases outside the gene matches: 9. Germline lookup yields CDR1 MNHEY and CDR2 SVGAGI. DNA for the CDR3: TGTGCCAGCACTAGAGGGGGCTCGGTTGAGCAGTTCTTC. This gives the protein CASTRGGSVEQFF.

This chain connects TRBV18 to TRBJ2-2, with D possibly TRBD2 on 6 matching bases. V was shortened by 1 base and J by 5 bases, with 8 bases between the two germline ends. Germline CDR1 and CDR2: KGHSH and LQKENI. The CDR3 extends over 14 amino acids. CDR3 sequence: CASSPLGSTGELFF. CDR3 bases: TGTGCCAGCTCACCACTCGGGAGTACCGGGGAGCTGTTTTTT. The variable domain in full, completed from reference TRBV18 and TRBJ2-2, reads NAGVMQNPRHLVRRRGQEARLRCSPMKGHSHVYWYRQLPEEGLKFMVYLQKENIIDESGMPKERFSAEFPKEGPSILRIQQVVRGDSAAYFCASSPLGSTGELFFGEGSRLTVL.

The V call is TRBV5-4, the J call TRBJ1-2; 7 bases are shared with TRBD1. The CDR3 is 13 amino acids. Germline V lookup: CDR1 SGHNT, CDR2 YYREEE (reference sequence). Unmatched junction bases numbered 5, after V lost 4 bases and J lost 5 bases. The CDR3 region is CASSRGTEYGYTF. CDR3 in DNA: TGTGCCAGCAGCAGAGGGACAGAGTATGGCTACACCTTC.

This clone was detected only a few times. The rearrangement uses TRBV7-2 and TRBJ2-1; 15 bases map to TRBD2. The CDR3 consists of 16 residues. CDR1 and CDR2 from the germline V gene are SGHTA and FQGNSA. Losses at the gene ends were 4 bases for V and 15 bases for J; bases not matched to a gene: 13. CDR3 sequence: CASSSKGLAGGDGWFF. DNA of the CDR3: TGTGCCAGCAGCTCGAAGGGACTAGCGGGGGGCGACGGTTGGTTCTTC. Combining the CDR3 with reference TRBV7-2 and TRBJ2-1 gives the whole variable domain GAGVSQSPSNKVTEKGKDVELRCDPISGHTALYWYRQSLGQGLEFLIYFQGNSAPDKSGLPSDRFSAERTGGSVSTLTIQRTQQEDSAVYLCASSSKGLAGGDGWFFGPGTRLTVL.

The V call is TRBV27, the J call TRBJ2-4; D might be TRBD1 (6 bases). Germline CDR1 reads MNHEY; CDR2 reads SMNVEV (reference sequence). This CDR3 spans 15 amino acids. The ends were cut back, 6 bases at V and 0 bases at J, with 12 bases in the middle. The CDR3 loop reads CASRPGQVAKNIQYF. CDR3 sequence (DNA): TGTGCCAGCAGGCCGGGACAAGTAGCCAAAAACATTCAGTACTTC.

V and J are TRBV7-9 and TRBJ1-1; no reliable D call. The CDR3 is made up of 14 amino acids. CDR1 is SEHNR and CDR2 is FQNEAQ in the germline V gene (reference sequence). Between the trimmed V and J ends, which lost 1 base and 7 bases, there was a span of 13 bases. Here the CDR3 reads CASSLEGRTFEAFF. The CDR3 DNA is TGTGCCAGCAGCTTAGAGGGCAGAACCTTTGAAGCTTTCTTT.

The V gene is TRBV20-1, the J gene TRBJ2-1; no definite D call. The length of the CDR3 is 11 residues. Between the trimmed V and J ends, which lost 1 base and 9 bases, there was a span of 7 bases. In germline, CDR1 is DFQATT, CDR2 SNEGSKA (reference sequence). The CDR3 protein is CSARGAGEQFF. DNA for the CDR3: TGCAGTGCTAGAGGCGCCGGTGAGCAGTTCTTC.

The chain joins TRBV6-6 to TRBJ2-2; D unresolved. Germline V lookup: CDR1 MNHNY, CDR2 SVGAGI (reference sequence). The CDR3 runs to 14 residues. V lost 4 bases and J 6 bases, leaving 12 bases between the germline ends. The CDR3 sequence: CASSSLWFPGELFF. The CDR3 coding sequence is TGTGCCAGCAGTTCTTTGTGGTTCCCCGGGGAGCTGTTTTTT.

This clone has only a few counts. The CDR3 here is CASSDMAGGLGEQFF. For the CDR3, the DNA is TGTGCCAGCAGTGACATGGCGGGAGGGCTTGGTGAGCAGTTCTTC. The rearrangement links TRBV6-4 to TRBJ2-1, with 9 nucleotides matching TRBD2. The germline V gene has CDR1 MRHNA and CDR2 SNTAGT. The length of the CDR3 is 15 residues. V lost 2 bases and J lost 9; bases outside the gene matches: 8.